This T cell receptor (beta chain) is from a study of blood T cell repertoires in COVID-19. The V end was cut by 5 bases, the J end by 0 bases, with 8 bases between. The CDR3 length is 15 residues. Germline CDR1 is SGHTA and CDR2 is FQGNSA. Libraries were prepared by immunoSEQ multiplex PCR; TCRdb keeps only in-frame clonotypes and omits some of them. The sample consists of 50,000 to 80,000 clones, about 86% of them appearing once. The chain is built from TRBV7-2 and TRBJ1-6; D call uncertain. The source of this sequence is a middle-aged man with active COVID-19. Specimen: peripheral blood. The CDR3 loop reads CASSENSSYNSPLHF. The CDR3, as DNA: TGTGCCAGCAGCGAGAACAGCTCCTATAATTCACCCCTCCACTTT.